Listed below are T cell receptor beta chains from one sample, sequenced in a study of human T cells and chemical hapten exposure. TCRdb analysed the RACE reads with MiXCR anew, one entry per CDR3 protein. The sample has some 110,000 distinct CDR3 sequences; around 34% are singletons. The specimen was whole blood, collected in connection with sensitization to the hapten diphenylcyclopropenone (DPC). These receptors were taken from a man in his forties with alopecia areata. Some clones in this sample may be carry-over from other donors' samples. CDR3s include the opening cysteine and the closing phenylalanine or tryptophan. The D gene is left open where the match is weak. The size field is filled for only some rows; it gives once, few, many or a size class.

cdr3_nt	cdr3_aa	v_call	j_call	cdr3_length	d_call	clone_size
TGCGCCAGCAGCTTGGGCCAGGTCCTGGAGACCCAGTACTTC	CASSLGQVLETQYF	TRBV5-1	TRBJ2-5	14	-	-
TGTGCCTGGAAGCGTCCACAGGGCCGAGAGCAGTACTTC	CAWKRPQGREQYF	TRBV30	TRBJ2-7	13	-	-
TGTGCCAGCAGTTACTCCCGGACAGGGGGCTATGAGCAGTTCTTC	CASSYSRTGGYEQFF	TRBV6-2/TRBV6-3	TRBJ2-1	15	TRBD1	few
TGTGCCAGCAGCCTTCAGACGGGGGCCGGAAACATTCAGTACTTC	CASSLQTGAGNIQYF	TRBV3-1	TRBJ2-4	15	-	-
TGTGCCAGCAGCTTAACAGGGATCAACTCTGGGGCCAACGTCCTGACTTTC	CASSLTGINSGANVLTF	TRBV7-3	TRBJ2-6	17	-	few
TGTGCCAGCACCCCTCGAAGGGGGACAGGGTACACTGAAGCTTTCTTT	CASTPRRGTGYTEAFF	TRBV6-2/TRBV6-3	TRBJ1-1	16	TRBD1	-
TGCAGCGTTGAAACTACTGGACAGAGGAATGAGCAGTTCTTC	CSVETTGQRNEQFF	TRBV29-1	TRBJ2-1	14	-	-
TGTGCCAGCAGCGCTAGGACAGGGCCGCCCTACAATGAGCAGTTCTTC	CASSARTGPPYNEQFF	TRBV9	TRBJ2-1	16	TRBD1	few
TGCAGCGTTGATTCCCCAGGGCGGATGAACACTGAAGCTTTCTTT	CSVDSPGRMNTEAFF	TRBV29-1	TRBJ1-1	15	-	few
TGTGCCAGCAGTCGAAGGACTAGCGGGATGTTGGAAGATACGCAGTATTTT	CASSRRTSGMLEDTQYF	TRBV12-3/TRBV12-4	TRBJ2-3	17	TRBD2	few
TGTGCCAGCAGCTTAGGGACAGGTCCCCTATTGAACACTGAAGCTTTCTTT	CASSLGTGPLLNTEAFF	TRBV7-8	TRBJ1-1	17	TRBD1	-
TGTGCCAGCAGTGAAGGGACAGGCCGCAATCAGCCCCAGCATTTT	CASSEGTGRNQPQHF	TRBV6-2/TRBV6-3	TRBJ1-5	15	TRBD1	few
TGTGCCAGTAGTACCTCCGTGAGGGGGCCTGACTATGGCTACACCTTC	CASSTSVRGPDYGYTF	TRBV19	TRBJ1-2	16	TRBD1	few
TGTGCCACCAGTGATTACCCAGATACGCAGTATTTT	CATSDYPDTQYF	TRBV24-1	TRBJ2-3	12	-	few
TGTGCCAGCAGGAAACAGGGGGCCGGTAATCAGCCCCAGCATTTT	CASRKQGAGNQPQHF	TRBV6-1	TRBJ1-5	15	TRBD1	-
TGTGCCATCAGTGTTTTGGACAGGTCATCCGAGACTAGCGGGAGCGTTCCCTACAATGAGCAGTTCTTC	CAISVLDRSSETSGSVPYNEQFF	TRBV10-3	TRBJ2-1	23	TRBD2	few
TGTGCCACCAGTGACCTGTGGAGGAGCACCGGGGAGCTGTTTTTT	CATSDLWRSTGELFF	TRBV24-1	TRBJ2-2	15	-	-
TGTGCCAGCAGTGTGGCGGGAGCGTGGAATGAGCAGTTCTTC	CASSVAGAWNEQFF	TRBV2	TRBJ2-1	14	TRBD2	few
TGTGCCAGCAGCTTAGGGACTACCAACACAGATACGCAGTATTTT	CASSLGTTNTDTQYF	TRBV7-3	TRBJ2-3	15	TRBD2	-
TGTGCCACCAGCAGACCCAGGGCCAACGTCCTGACTTTC	CATSRPRANVLTF	TRBV15	TRBJ2-6	13	-	-
TGTGCCAGCTCAGCGGACAGGGGGCCCGACACTGAAGCTTTCTTT	CASSADRGPDTEAFF	TRBV18	TRBJ1-1	15	TRBD1	-
TGCGCCAGCACCTTCGGCCCGGAGGGGTACGAGCAGTACTTC	CASTFGPEGYEQYF	TRBV5-1	TRBJ2-7	14	-	-
TGTGCCAGCACCCTAAGGACAGGGTGGAATGAGCAGTTCTTC	CASTLRTGWNEQFF	TRBV12-3/TRBV12-4	TRBJ2-1	14	TRBD1	few
TGTGCCAGCAGTCAAATCCAGGGGGCGAGAACCAATGAGCAGTTCTTC	CASSQIQGARTNEQFF	TRBV3-1	TRBJ2-1	16	TRBD1	once
TGTGCCAGCAGCCCCCGGGGTAGCGGGAGGGCGGAGTTCTTC	CASSPRGSGRAEFF	TRBV3-1	TRBJ2-1	14	TRBD2	few
TGTGCCAGCAGCTGGACAGGGCAAAATCAGCCCCAGCATTTT	CASSWTGQNQPQHF	TRBV5-5	TRBJ1-5	14	TRBD1	-
TGTGCCAGCAGTTCGGGACCTTACTACGAGCAGTACTTC	CASSSGPYYEQYF	TRBV2	TRBJ2-7	13	-	few
TGTGCCAGCAGTTACTCGTCAGGGAGAGGGGGCACAGATACGCAGTATTTT	CASSYSSGRGGTDTQYF	TRBV6-5	TRBJ2-3	17	-	-
TGTGCCAGCAGTGCCACAGGGGCTCTTGGCACAGATACGCAGTATTTT	CASSATGALGTDTQYF	TRBV6-5	TRBJ2-3	16	TRBD1	-
TGTGCCACCCCGCGAGGGGATACGCAGTATTTT	CATPRGDTQYF	TRBV7-9	TRBJ2-3	11	-	few
TGTGCCAGCAGCTTCTTTTCTAGCGGGAGGGCAGATACGCAGTATTTT	CASSFFSSGRADTQYF	TRBV7-2	TRBJ2-3	16	TRBD2	few
TGTGCCAGCAGCTTTCTAAATCTAGCGGGAGGCGGCACAGATACGCAGTATTTT	CASSFLNLAGGGTDTQYF	TRBV7-2	TRBJ2-3	18	TRBD2	-
TGTGCCAGCAGCCTAGTGGGTGAAACAGATACGCAGTATTTT	CASSLVGETDTQYF	TRBV27	TRBJ2-3	14	-	once
TGTGCCATCAGTGAATTGGACGGGATAGCGGGAAGCTCCTACAATGAGCAGTTCTTC	CAISELDGIAGSSYNEQFF	TRBV10-3	TRBJ2-1	19	TRBD2	-
TGTGCCAGCAGTTACCGAGGGGTTACCTACAATGAGCAGTTCTTC	CASSYRGVTYNEQFF	TRBV6-5	TRBJ2-1	15	-	-
TGTGCCAGCAGTGATCTTGTAGGGCTAGCGGGATCTGAGACCCAGTACTTC	CASSDLVGLAGSETQYF	TRBV2	TRBJ2-5	17	TRBD2	few
TGTGCCAGCAGTTACGGCGGGGACAAGGGGTTTGGCCAGCCCCAGCATTTT	CASSYGGDKGFGQPQHF	TRBV6-6	TRBJ1-5	17	-	-
TGCGCCAGCAGCTTGGAAGGACAGGGAAATACGCAGTATTTT	CASSLEGQGNTQYF	TRBV5-1	TRBJ2-3	14	TRBD1	few
TGTGCCAGCAGTCCCCAAAGAGGGGGCTGGAACACCGGGGAGCTGTTTTTT	CASSPQRGGWNTGELFF	TRBV12-3/TRBV12-4	TRBJ2-2	17	TRBD1	-
TGTGCCAGCAGAACAACGGCGACCGGGGAGCTGTTTTTT	CASRTTATGELFF	TRBV7-9	TRBJ2-2	13	-	-
TGTGCCAGCAGTTCCGGTCTGGATACGCAGTATTTT	CASSSGLDTQYF	TRBV12-3/TRBV12-4	TRBJ2-3	12	-	-
TGTGCCAGCAGCTTGGGACAGGGTAGGACAGATACGCAGTATTTT	CASSLGQGRTDTQYF	TRBV5-6	TRBJ2-3	15	TRBD1	-
TGTGCCAGCAGTGGGGAGTTCGCAGATACGCAGTATTTT	CASSGEFADTQYF	TRBV6-1	TRBJ2-3	13	-	-
TGCGCCAGCAGCTCGGGGGGACTAGCGGGAGGGACTGAGCAGTTCTTC	CASSSGGLAGGTEQFF	TRBV5-1	TRBJ2-1	16	TRBD2	many
TGCAGTGCCATGTTTAGACTAGCCCAGCGGGATGAGCAGTTCTTC	CSAMFRLAQRDEQFF	TRBV20-1	TRBJ2-1	15	TRBD2	few
TGTGCCAGCAGCCGACCACGACAGGGAAGAAATTCACCCCTCCACTTT	CASSRPRQGRNSPLHF	TRBV14	TRBJ1-6	16	TRBD1	-
TGTGCCTGGGATGACAGGATGAACACTGAAGCTTTCTTT	CAWDDRMNTEAFF	TRBV30	TRBJ1-1	13	-	-
TGTGCCACCGATGGCGGACCTACACCGGATACGCAGTATTTT	CATDGGPTPDTQYF	TRBV10-3	TRBJ2-3	14	-	-
TGTGCCTGGAGGGGGACAATGATCCCCGCGAGCGAGCAGTACTTC	CAWRGTMIPASEQYF	TRBV30	TRBJ2-7	15	-	few
TGTGCCAGCAGCCAATGGACAGGGGGTTACGAAGCTTTCTTT	CASSQWTGGYEAFF	TRBV7-9	TRBJ1-1	14	TRBD1	few
TGTGCCAGCAGCTTGCCGGGGACTGGGGCCAACGTCCTGACTTTC	CASSLPGTGANVLTF	TRBV5-4	TRBJ2-6	15	-	few
TGTGCCAGCAGACCTGTAGGACAGGGAAGGACTGAAGCTTTCTTT	CASRPVGQGRTEAFF	TRBV6-2/TRBV6-3	TRBJ1-1	15	TRBD1	few
TGCAGCCTTCGGACTAGCGGACCCCCCACAGATACGCAGTATTTT	CSLRTSGPPTDTQYF	TRBV29-1	TRBJ2-3	15	TRBD2	-
TGTGCCAGCAGTTTAGCGCAGGGTATAGCGGACTACAATGAGCAGTTCTTC	CASSLAQGIADYNEQFF	TRBV12-3/TRBV12-4	TRBJ2-1	17	-	few
TGTGCCAGCAGTTTAGTTGCCGGGACAGGGGGCTATGGCTACACCTTC	CASSLVAGTGGYGYTF	TRBV12-3/TRBV12-4	TRBJ1-2	16	TRBD1	few